These 11 T cell receptor beta chains originate from one sample sequenced in a study of T cell responses to AZD1222 COVID-19 vaccine. Profiling relied on immunoSEQ multiplex PCR, and the TCRdb table lists in-frame clones only, not all of them. The sample includes under 150,000 clones, 88% of them seen just once. The source material was peripheral blood, sampled on day 0 of AZD1222 vaccination. Receptor source: an adult in good health.

This clone has a single count. The chain has TRBV19 and TRBJ2-3, with D possibly being TRBD2 (6 bases). The CDR3 consists of 14 residues. Trimming removed 3 bases from V and 4 bases from J, with 11 bases in between. In germline, CDR1 is LNHDA, CDR2 SQIVND (reference sequence). The CDR3 bases are TGTGCCAGTAGTATTGGCGGGACCGCAGATACGCAGTATTTT. It yields the protein CASSIGGTADTQYF.

The chain links TRBV28 to TRBJ1-2; the match to TRBD1 covers 8 bases. The CDR3 has 15 residues. CDR1 MDHEN and CDR2 SYDVKM come from the germline V gene. J lost 6 bases, V lost 5 bases, and 11 bases had no gene match. Here the CDR3 DNA reads TGTGCCAGCAGTCCTTACCCAGGGGGCAGGAATGGCTACACCTTC. Translating it yields CASSPYPGGRNGYTF.

In DNA form, the CDR3 reads TGTGCCAGCAGCTTACAGGGGGCGGATGGCTACACCTTC. Translation: CASSLQGADGYTF. The rearrangement uses TRBV5-4 and TRBJ1-2; TRBD1 agrees at 9 bases. CDR1 SGHNT and CDR2 YYREEE come from the germline V gene (reference sequence). This CDR3 spans 13 amino acids. Trimming removed 2 bases from V and 6 bases from J; junction bases left unmatched: 2.

In this sample, this clone turned up a few times. The chain joins TRBV3-1 (or the pseudogene TRBV3-2) to TRBJ1-5; D is ambiguous. The germline V gene has CDR1 LGHDT and CDR2 YNNKEL (reference sequence). Trimming took 5 bases from V and 4 from J, leaving 9 bases between them. The CDR3 has 13 residues. CDR3 bases: TGTGCCAGCAGCGTCCGGGAAAATCAGCCCCAGCATTTT. This sequence encodes CASSVRENQPQHF.

The gene calls are TRBV5-4 and TRBJ2-3; maybe TRBD1 (5 bases). This CDR3 has 12 residues. The ends were cut back, 3 bases at V and 12 bases at J, with 14 bases in the middle. Per germline, CDR1 SGHNT and CDR2 YYREEE (reference sequence). CDR3 residues: CASSSPGAQQYF. As DNA, the CDR3 is TGTGCCAGCAGCTCCCCTGGGGCCCAACAGTATTTT.

The genes are TRBV28 and TRBJ1-3; 10 bases fit TRBD1. Germline values: CDR1 MDHEN, CDR2 SYDVKM. The trim removed 3 bases at V and 5 bases at J, leaving 4 bases unmatched. The CDR3 is made up of 15 amino acids. The CDR3 DNA sequence: TGTGCCAGCAGTTTGTCGGGACAGGGGCGAAACACCATATATTTT. Its translation: CASSLSGQGRNTIYF.

The chain combines TRBV19 with TRBJ1-1; TRBD1 matches 7 bases. The CDR3 extends over 16 amino acids. Per the germline V gene, CDR1 is LNHDA and CDR2 is SQIVND (reference sequence). The V gene end was trimmed by 5 bases and the J gene end by 3 bases; junction bases not matched to a gene: 12. The CDR3 DNA follows: TGTGCCAGTAGTTCCCGACAGGGAGGGTTTCACACTGAAGCTTTCTTT. This translates into CASSSRQGGFHTEAFF.

This clone was seen a few times. This sequence joins TRBV7-9 and TRBJ1-2, with D tentatively TRBD1 (5 bases). The CDR3 sequence is 14 residues long. The V and J ends lost 6 bases and 0 bases respectively, with 11 bases between them. Germline CDR1 is SEHNR and CDR2 is FQNEAQ (reference sequence). The CDR3 region is CASRPTGANYGYTF. CDR3 nucleotides: TGTGCCAGCAGACCTACAGGAGCTAACTATGGCTACACCTTC.

The chain employs TRBV2 and TRBJ1-1; D is unresolved. Germline V gene sequence: CDR1 SNHLY, CDR2 FYNNEI. CDR3 length equals 10 residues. Trimming pared 8 bases from V and 1 base from J, leaving 2 bases between. CDR3 loop: CASRNTEAFF. CDR3 DNA sequence: TGTGCCAGCCGGAACACTGAAGCTTTCTTT.

The rearrangement joins TRBV7-6 to TRBJ2-1, with 11 bases matching TRBD2. This CDR3 has 16 amino acids. CDR1 and CDR2 (germline): SGHVS, FNYEAQ. V lost 5 bases, J lost 4 bases, and 7 bases stayed unmatched. The CDR3 protein is CASSRTGTSGYNEQFF. The CDR3 DNA reads as TGTGCCAGCAGCAGAACCGGGACTAGCGGTTACAATGAGCAGTTCTTC.

The V call is TRBV19, the J call TRBJ1-5; no reliable D call. Deletions cut 0 bases from V and 6 bases from J, with 6 bases between. The CDR3 sequence is 13 residues long. CDR1 LNHDA and CDR2 SQIVND come from the germline V gene (reference sequence). This chain's CDR3 is CASSIEVFQPQHF. CDR3 DNA sequence: TGTGCCAGTAGTATAGAAGTGTTTCAGCCCCAGCATTTT.